This T cell receptor (beta chain) comes out of a study of blood T cell repertoires in COVID-19. Across the study: Material from acute and convalescent COVID-19 was sourced from the United States, Italy and Spain. From T cells, B-cell-depleted T cells, or PBMCs came the material, which was cDNA or gDNA.

Libraries were prepared by immunoSEQ multiplex PCR; TCRdb keeps only in-frame clonotypes and omits some of them. This repertoire shows over 150,000 clones, approximately 86% found once; its top ten account for around 3.9%. CDR3 length: 15 amino acids. V was pared by 5 bases and J by 4 bases, with 4 bases of the junction left unmatched. The germline V gene encodes CDR1 LNHDA and CDR2 SQIVND (reference sequence). This rearrangement joins TRBV19 to TRBJ2-1, with 11 bases lining up with TRBD2. The sequence was collected from a woman aged 60-70 years who had recovered from COVID-19. Sequencing was carried out using peripheral blood. CDR3 in DNA: TGTGCCAGTAGTCTAGCGGGGGGCCCTTACAATGAGCAGTTCTTC. It specifies CASSLAGGPYNEQFF. Supplemented by reference TRBV19 and TRBJ2-1, the full variable domain reads DGGITQSPKYLFRKEGQNVTLSCEQNLNHDAMYWYRQDPGQGLRLIYYSQIVNDFQKGDIAEGYSVSREKKESFPLTVTSAQKNPTAFYLCASSLAGGPYNEQFFGPGTRLTVL.